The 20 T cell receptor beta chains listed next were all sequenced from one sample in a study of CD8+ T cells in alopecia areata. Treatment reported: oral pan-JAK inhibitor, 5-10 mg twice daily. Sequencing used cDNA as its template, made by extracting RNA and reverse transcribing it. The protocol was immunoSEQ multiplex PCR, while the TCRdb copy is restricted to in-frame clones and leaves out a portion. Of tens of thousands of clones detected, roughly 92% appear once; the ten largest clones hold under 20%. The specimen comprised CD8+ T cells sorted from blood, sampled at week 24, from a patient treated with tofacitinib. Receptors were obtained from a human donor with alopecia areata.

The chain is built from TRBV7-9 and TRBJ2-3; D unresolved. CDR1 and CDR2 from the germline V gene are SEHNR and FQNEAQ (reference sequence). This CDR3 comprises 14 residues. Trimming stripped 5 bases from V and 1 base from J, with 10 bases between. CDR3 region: CASSPDLGTDTQYF. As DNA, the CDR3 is TGTGCCAGCAGCCCTGACTTGGGCACAGATACGCAGTATTTT.

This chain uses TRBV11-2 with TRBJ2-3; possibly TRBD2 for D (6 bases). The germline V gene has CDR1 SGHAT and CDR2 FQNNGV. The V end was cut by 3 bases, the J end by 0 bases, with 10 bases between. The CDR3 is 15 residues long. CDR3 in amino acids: CASSLGGTSTDTQYF. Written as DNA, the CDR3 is TGTGCCAGCAGCTTGGGGGGAACTAGCACAGATACGCAGTATTTT. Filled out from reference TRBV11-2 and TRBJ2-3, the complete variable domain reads EAGVAQSPRYKIIEKRQSVAFWCNPISGHATLYWYQQILGQGPKLLIQFQNNGVVDDSQLPKDRFSAERLKGVDSTLKIQPAKLEDSAVYLCASSLGGTSTDTQYFGPGTRLTVL.

The CDR3 spells CASSVLTGGLTDTQYF. The CDR3 DNA reads as TGTGCCAGCAGCGTCCTAACTGGGGGCCTGACAGATACGCAGTATTTT. The chain has TRBV7-9 and TRBJ2-3; perhaps TRBD1 as D (6 bases). V was trimmed by 5 bases and J by 3 bases, leaving 18 bases between them. The germline V gene has CDR1 SEHNR and CDR2 FQNEAQ (reference sequence). This CDR3 has 16 amino acids.

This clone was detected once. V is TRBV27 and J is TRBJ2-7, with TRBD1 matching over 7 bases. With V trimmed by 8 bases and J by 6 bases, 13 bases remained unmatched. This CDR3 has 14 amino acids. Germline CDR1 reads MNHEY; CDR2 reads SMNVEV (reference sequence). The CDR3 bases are TGTGCCAGCCGAGGGGGCAGGGCAACTCCCGAGCAGTACTTC. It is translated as CASRGGRATPEQYF.

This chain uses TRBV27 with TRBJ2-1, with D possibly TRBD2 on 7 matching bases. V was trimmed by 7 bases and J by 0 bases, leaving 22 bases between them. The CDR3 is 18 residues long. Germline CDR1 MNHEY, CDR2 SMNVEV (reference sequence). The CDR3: CASIGLGIGGLSYNEQFF. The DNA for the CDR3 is TGTGCCAGCATCGGACTGGGTATCGGGGGGCTCTCCTACAATGAGCAGTTCTTC.

The CDR3 DNA follows: TGCGCCAGCAGCCCCGGGACCACGAACACCGGGGAGCTGTTTTTT. Translating it yields CASSPGTTNTGELFF. This sequence joins TRBV5-1 and TRBJ2-2, with D tentatively TRBD1 or TRBD2 (5 bases each). Germline V gives CDR1 SGHRS, CDR2 YFSETQ. This CDR3 comprises 15 residues. The ends were cut back, 4 bases at V and 0 bases at J, with 10 bases in the middle.

CDR3 sequence (DNA): TGTGCCAGCAGTTTATCGGCGTCCTACGAGCAGTACTTC. It yields the protein CASSLSASYEQYF. The chain carries TRBV27 and TRBJ2-7; D call uncertain. V was cut by 0 bases and J by 1 base, with 4 bases left in between. CDR1 and CDR2 (germline): MNHEY, SMNVEV (reference sequence). The CDR3 is 13 residues long.

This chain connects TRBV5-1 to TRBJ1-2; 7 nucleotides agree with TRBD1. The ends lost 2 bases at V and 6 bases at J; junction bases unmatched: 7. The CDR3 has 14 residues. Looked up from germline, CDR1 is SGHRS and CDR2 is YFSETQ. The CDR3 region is CASSFYRGSHGYTF. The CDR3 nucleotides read TGCGCCAGCAGCTTTTACAGGGGTTCACATGGCTACACCTTC.

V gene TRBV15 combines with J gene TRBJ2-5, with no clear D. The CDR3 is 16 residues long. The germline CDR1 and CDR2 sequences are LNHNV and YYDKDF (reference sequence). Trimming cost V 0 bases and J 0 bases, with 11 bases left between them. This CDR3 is CATSRDVAAYQETQYF. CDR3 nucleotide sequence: TGTGCCACCAGCAGAGATGTAGCAGCCTACCAAGAGACCCAGTACTTC.

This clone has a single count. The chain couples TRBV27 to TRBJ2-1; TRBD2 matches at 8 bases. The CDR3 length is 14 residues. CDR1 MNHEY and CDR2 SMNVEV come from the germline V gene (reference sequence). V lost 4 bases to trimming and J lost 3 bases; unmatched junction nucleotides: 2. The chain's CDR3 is CASSYSGDYNEQFF. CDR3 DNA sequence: TGTGCCAGCAGTTATAGCGGGGACTACAATGAGCAGTTCTTC.

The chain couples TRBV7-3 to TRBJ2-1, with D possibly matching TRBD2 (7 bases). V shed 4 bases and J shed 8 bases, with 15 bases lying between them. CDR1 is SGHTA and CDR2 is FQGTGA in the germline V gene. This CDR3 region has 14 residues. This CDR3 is CASSSGGGEDEQFF. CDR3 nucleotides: TGTGCCAGCAGCTCGGGGGGCGGCGAGGATGAGCAGTTCTTC. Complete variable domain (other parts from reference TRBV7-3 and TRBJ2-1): GAGVSQTPSNKVTEKGKYVELRCDPISGHTALYWYRQSLGQGPEFLIYFQGTGAADDSGLPNDRFFAVRPEGSVSTLKIQRTERGDSAVYLCASSSGGGEDEQFFGPGTRLTVL.

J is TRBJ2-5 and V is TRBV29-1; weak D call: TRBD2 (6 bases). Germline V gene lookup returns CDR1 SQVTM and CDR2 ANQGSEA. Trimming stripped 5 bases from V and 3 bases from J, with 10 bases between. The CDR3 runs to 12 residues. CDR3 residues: CSVRGVKETQYF. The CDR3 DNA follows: TGCAGCGTTCGCGGGGTGAAAGAGACCCAGTACTTC.

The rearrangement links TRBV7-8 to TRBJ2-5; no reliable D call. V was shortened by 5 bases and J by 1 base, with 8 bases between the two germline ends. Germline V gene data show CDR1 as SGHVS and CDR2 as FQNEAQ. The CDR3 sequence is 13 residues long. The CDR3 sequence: CASSLEAQETQYF. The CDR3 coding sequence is TGTGCCAGCAGCCTCGAGGCCCAAGAGACCCAGTACTTC.

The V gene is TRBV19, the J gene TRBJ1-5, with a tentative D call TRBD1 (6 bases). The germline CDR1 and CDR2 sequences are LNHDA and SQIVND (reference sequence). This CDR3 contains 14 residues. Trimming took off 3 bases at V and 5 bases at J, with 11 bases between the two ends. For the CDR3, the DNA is TGTGCCAGTAGTATTCAGGGGTTGGATCAGCCCCAGCATTTT. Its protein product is CASSIQGLDQPQHF.

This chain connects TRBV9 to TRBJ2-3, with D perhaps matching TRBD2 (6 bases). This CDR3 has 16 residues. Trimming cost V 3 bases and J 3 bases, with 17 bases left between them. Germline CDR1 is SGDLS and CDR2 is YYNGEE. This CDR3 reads CASSGGLATGTDTQYF. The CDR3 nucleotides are TGTGCCAGCAGCGGAGGGCTAGCGACCGGGACAGATACGCAGTATTTT.

DNA of the CDR3: TGTGCCAGCAGCTTTGGACAGGGGGTAAATGTACCCTACAATGAGCAGTTCTTC. It yields the protein CASSFGQGVNVPYNEQFF. The chain links TRBV7-6 to TRBJ2-1; 10 nucleotides align to TRBD1. Germline lookup yields CDR1 SGHVS and CDR2 FNYEAQ. Trimming at V came to 3 bases and at J to 2 bases, leaving 10 bases not matched to a gene. The CDR3 sequence is 18 residues long.

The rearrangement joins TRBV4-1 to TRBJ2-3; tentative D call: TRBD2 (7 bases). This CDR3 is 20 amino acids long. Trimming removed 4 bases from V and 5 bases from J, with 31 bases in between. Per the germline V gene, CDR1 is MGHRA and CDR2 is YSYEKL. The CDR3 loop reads CASSLPPGAGVTDGLDTQYF. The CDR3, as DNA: TGCGCCAGCAGCCTCCCGCCAGGGGCGGGGGTTACGGATGGGTTAGATACGCAGTATTTT.

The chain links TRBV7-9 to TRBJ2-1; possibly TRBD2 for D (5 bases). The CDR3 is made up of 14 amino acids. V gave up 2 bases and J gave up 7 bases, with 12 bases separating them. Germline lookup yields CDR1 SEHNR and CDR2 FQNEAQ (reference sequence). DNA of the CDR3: TGTGCCAGCAGCTTAATTCAGGAGGCGAATGAGCAGTTCTTC. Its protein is CASSLIQEANEQFF.

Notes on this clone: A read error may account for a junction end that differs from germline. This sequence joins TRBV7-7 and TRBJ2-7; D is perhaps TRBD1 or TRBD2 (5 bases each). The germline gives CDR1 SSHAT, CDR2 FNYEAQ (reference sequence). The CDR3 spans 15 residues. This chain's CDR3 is CASSFRDGLSYEQYF. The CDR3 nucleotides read TGTGCTAGCAGCTTCCGGGACGGGTTATCCTACGAGCAGTACTTC.

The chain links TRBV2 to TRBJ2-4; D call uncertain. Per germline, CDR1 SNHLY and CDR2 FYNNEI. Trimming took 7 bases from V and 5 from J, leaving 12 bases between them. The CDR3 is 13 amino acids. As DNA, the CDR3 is TGTGCCAGCATTGGTGACGGAGAAAACATTCAGTACTTC. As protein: CASIGDGENIQYF. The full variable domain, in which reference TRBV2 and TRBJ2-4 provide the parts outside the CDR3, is EPEVTQTPSHQVTQMGQEVILRCVPISNHLYFYWYRQILGQKVEFLVSFYNNEISEKSEIFDDQFSVERPDGSNFTLKIRSTKLEDSAMYFCASIGDGENIQYFGAGTRLSVL.